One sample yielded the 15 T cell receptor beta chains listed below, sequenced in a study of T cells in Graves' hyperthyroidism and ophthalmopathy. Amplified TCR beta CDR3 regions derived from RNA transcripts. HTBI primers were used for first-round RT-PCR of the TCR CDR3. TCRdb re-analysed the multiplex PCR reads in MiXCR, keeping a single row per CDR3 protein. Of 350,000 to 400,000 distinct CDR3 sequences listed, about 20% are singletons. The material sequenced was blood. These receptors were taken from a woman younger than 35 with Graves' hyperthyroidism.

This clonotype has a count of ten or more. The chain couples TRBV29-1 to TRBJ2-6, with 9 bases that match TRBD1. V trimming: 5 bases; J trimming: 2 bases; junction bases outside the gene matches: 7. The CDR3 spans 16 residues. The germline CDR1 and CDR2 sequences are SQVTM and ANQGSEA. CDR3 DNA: TGCAGCGTTTACTGGGACAGGGTGACTGGGGCCAACGTCCTGACTTTC. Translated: CSVYWDRVTGANVLTF.

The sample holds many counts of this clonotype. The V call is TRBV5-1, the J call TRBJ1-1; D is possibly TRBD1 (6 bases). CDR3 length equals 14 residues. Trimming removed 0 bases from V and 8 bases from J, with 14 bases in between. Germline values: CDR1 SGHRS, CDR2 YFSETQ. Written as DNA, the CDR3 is TGCGCCAGCAGCTTGGCTCCGGGACAACGCGAAGCTTTCTTT. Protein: CASSLAPGQREAFF.

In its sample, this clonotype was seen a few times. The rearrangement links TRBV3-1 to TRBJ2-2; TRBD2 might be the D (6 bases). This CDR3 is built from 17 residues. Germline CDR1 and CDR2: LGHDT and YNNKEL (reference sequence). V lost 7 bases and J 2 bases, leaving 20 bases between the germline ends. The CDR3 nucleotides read TGTGCCAGCACCGGGGTCTGGCTAGCGCGAAACACCGGGGAGCTGTTTTTT. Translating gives CASTGVWLARNTGELFF. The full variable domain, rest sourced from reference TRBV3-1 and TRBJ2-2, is DTAVSQTPKYLVTQMGNDKSIKCEQNLGHDTMYWYKQDSKKFLKIMFSYNNKELIINETVPNRFSPKSPDKAHLNLHINSLELGDSAVYFCASTGVWLARNTGELFFGEGSRLTVL.

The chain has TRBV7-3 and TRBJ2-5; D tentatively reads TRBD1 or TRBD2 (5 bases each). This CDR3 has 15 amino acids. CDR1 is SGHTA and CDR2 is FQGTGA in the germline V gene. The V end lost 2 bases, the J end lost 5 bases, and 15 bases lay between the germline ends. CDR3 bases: TGTGCCAGCAGCTTAGGGGTGGGGCCGGGGGAGACCCAGTACTTC. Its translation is CASSLGVGPGETQYF.

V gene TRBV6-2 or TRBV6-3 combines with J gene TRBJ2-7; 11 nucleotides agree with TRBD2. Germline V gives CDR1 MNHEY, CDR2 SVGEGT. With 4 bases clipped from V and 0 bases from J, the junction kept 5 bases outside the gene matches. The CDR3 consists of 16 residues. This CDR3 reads CASSSLLAGASYEQYF. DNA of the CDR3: TGTGCCAGCAGTTCTTTACTAGCGGGGGCCTCCTACGAGCAGTACTTC.

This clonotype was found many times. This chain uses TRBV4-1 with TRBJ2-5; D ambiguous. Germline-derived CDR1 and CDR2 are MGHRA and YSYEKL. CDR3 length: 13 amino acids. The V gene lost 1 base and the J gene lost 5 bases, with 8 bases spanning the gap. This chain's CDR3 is CASSQGLMETQYF. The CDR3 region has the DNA TGCGCCAGCAGCCAAGGCCTGATGGAGACCCAGTACTTC.

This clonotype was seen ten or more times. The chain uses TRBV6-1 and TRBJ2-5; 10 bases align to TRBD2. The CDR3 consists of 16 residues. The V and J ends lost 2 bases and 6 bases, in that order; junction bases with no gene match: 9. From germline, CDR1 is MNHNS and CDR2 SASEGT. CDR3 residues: CASSEILAGVIQTQYF. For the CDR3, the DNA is TGTGCCAGCAGTGAAATTCTAGCGGGGGTCATACAGACCCAGTACTTC.

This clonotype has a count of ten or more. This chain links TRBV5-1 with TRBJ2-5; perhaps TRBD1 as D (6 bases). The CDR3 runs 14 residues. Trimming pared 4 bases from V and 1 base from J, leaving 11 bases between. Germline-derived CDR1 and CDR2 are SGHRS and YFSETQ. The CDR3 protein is CASSRGHTQETQYF. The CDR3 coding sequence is TGCGCCAGCAGCCGGGGACACACCCAAGAGACCCAGTACTTC.

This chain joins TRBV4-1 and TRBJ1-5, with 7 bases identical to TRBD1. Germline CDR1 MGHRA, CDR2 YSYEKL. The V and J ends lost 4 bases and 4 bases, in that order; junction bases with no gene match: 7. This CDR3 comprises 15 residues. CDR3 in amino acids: CASSLQTGTNQPQHF. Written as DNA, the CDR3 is TGCGCCAGCAGCCTGCAGACAGGGACTAATCAGCCCCAGCATTTT.

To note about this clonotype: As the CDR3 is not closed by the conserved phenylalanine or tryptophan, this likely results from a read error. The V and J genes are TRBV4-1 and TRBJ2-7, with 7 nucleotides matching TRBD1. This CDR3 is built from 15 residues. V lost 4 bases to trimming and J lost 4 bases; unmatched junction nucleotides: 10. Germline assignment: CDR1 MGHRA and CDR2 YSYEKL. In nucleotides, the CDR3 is TGCGCCAGCAGCCCCCGACAGGGCCCCAGGTACGAGCAGTACCTC. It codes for CASSPRQGPRYEQYL.

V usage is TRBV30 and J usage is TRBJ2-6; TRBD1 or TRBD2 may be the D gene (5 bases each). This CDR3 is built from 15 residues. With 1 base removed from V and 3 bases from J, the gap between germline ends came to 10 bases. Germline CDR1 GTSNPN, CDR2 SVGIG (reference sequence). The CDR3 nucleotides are TGTGCCTGGAGTGCCCAGGGAGATGGGGCCAACGTCCTGACTTTC. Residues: CAWSAQGDGANVLTF. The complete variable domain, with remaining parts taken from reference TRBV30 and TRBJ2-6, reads SQTIHQWPATLVQPVGSPLSLECTVEGTSNPNLYWYRQAAGRGLQLLFYSVGIGQISSEVPQNLSASRPQDRQFILSSKKLLLSDSGFYLCAWSAQGDGANVLTFGAGSRLTVL.

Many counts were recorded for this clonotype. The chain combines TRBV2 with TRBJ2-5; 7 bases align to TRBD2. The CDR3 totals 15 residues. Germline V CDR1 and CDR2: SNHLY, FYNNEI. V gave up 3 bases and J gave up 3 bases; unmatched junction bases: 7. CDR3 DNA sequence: TGTGCCAGCAGTGACAGCGGGGCGACAAAAGAGACCCAGTACTTC. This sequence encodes CASSDSGATKETQYF. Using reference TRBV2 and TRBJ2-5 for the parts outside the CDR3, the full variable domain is EPEVTQTPSHQVTQMGQEVILRCVPISNHLYFYWYRQILGQKVEFLVSFYNNEISEKSEIFDDQFSVERPDGSNFTLKIRSTKLEDSAMYFCASSDSGATKETQYFGPGTRLLVL.

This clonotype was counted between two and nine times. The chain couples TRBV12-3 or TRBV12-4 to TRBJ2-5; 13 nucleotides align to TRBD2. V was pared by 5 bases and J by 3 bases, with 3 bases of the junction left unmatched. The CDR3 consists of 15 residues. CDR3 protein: CASSPGLAGEETQYF. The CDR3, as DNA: TGTGCCAGCAGTCCCGGACTAGCGGGAGAAGAGACCCAGTACTTC.

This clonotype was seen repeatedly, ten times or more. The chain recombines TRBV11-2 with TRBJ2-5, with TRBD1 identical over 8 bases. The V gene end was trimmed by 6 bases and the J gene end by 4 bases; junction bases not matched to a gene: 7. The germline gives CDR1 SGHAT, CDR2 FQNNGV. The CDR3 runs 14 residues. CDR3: CASRGRTGRETQYF. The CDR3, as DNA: TGTGCCAGCAGAGGCCGGACAGGGAGAGAGACCCAGTACTTC.

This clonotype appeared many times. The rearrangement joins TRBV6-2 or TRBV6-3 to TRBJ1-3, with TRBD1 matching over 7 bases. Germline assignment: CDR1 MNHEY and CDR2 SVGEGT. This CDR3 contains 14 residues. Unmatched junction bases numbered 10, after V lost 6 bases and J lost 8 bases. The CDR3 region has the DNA TGTGCCAGCAGCTACGGGACAGAGGGGGACACCATATATTTT. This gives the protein CASSYGTEGDTIYF.